The clone carrying this T cell receptor (beta chain) showed up many times. The data belong to a study of human T cells and chemical hapten exposure. At the level of the study: The use of 2% DPC on around 2 cm by around 2 cm of upper inner arm skin constituted sensitization.

Time point given: pre-sensitization, week 0. The sample's treatment: therapeutic diphenylcyclopropenone sensitization with weekly scalp DPC. Prior to application of each patch test, blood was drawn. Sample donors consisted of patients with alopecia, aged 18 to 70 years, who were suitable for DPC. In the authors' workflow: Samples held a median of about 94,000 TCRs, range about 23,224–750,000. TCRdb analysed the RACE reads with MiXCR anew, one entry per CDR3 protein. These V and J calls rely on TCRdb rather than the paper's analysis. The sample includes some 400,000 distinct CDR3 sequences, approximately 5.1% of them seen just once. CDR1 and CDR2 from the germline V gene are SGHRS and YFSETQ. Losses at the gene ends were 3 bases for V and 2 bases for J; bases not matched to a gene: 3. CDR3 length: 14 residues.

The gene calls are TRBV5-1 and TRBJ2-5, with TRBD1 identical over 8 bases. The origin of this receptor is a woman aged 45-65 years with alopecia areata. Some clones in this sample may be carry-over from other donors' samples. The sequencing used whole blood, collected in connection with sensitization to the hapten diphenylcyclopropenone (DPC). The CDR3, as DNA: TGCGCCAGCAGCTGGACAGGGTCTCAAGAGACCCAGTACTTC. Translating it yields CASSWTGSQETQYF.